This entry features one T cell receptor beta chain sequence. This entry comes from a study of blood T cells in healthy people across ages. The CDR3 contains 14 residues. V was cut by 4 bases and J by 1 base, with 10 bases left in between. The germline gives CDR1 MNHEY, CDR2 SVGAGI. A second PCR of about 7 to 12 cycles used a sample-barcoded 5' primer and a J-beta primer mix. TCRdb reprocessed the 5' RACE reads with MiXCR, giving one entry per CDR3 protein. Of just over 1 million distinct CDR3 sequences in the sample, around 43% are singletons; the top ten hold 15% to 20%. V usage is TRBV6-5 and J usage is TRBJ2-5; the D is unclear. The source of this sequence is a woman aged 60-75 years in good health. Sequencing was performed on blood. Written as DNA, the CDR3 is TGTGCCAGCAGTTTGCGACGAAGCCAAGAGACCCAGTACTTC. It is translated as CASSLRRSQETQYF.